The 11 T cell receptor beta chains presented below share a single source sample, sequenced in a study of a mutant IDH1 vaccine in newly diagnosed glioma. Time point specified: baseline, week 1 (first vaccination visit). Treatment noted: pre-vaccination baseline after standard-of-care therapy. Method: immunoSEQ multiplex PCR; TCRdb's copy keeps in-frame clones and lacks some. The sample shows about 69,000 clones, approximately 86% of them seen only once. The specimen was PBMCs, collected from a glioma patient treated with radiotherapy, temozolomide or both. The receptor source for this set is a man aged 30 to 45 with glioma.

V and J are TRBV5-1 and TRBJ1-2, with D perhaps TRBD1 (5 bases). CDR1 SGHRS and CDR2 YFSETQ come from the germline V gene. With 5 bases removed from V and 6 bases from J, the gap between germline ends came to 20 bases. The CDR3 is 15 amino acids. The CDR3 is CASSSRAGGYNGYTF. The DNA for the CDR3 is TGCGCCAGCAGTTCCCGGGCGGGGGGGTATAATGGCTACACCTTC.

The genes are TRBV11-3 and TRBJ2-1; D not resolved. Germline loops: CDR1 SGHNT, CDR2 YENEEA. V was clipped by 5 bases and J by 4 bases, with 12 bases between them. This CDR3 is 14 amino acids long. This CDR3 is CASSGGKLYNEQFF. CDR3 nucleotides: TGTGCCAGCAGCGGCGGCAAATTATACAATGAGCAGTTCTTC. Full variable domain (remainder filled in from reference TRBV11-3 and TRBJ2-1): EAGVVQSPRYKIIEKKQPVAFWCNPISGHNTLYWYLQNLGQGPELLIRYENEEAVDDSQLPKDRFSAERLKGVDSTLKIQPAELGDSAVYLCASSGGKLYNEQFFGPGTRLTVL.

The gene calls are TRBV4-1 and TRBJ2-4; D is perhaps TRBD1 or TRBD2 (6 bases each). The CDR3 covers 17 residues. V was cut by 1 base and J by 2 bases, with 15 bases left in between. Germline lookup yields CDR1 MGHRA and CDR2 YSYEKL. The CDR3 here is CASSQAGGAFSKNIQYF. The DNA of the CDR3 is TGCGCCAGCAGCCAAGCCGGGGGCGCGTTTTCCAAAAACATTCAGTACTTC.

CDR3 sequence (DNA): TGTGCCAGCAGCTTACGCCGACAGGGTGGCTATGGCTACACCTTC. Translation gives CASSLRRQGGYGYTF. V gene TRBV5-6 combines with J gene TRBJ1-2, with TRBD1 identical over 7 bases. The V gene's germline CDR1 is SGHDT and CDR2 YYEEEE. This CDR3 is built from 15 residues. V lost 2 bases to trimming and J lost 4 bases; unmatched junction nucleotides: 8.

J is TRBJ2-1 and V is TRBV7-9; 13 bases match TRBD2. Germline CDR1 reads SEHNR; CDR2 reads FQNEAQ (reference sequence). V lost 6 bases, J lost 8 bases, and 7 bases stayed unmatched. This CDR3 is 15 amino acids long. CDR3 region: CASRILAGGPDEQFF. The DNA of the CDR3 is TGTGCCAGCAGGATACTAGCGGGGGGGCCCGATGAGCAGTTCTTC.

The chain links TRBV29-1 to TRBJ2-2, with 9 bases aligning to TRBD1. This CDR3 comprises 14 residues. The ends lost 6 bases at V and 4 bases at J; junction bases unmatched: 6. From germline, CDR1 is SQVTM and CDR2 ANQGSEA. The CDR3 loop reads CSVGQGRVTGELFF. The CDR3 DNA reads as TGCAGCGTGGGACAGGGAAGAGTCACCGGGGAGCTGTTTTTT.

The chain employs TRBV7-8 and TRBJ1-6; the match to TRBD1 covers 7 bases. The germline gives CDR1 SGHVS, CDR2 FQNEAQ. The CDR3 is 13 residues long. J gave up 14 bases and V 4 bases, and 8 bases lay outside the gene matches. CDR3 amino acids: CASSSNTGESLHF. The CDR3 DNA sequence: TGTGCCAGCAGCTCAAATACAGGGGAATCCCTCCACTTT.

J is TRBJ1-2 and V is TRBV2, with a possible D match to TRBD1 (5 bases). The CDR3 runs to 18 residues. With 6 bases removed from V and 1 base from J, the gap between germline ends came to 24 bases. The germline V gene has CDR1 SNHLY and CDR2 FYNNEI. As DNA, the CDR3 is TGTGCCAGCAGCGCCTCGGGCGGACTGGGGGTTGTTAACTATGGCTACACCTTC. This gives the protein CASSASGGLGVVNYGYTF.

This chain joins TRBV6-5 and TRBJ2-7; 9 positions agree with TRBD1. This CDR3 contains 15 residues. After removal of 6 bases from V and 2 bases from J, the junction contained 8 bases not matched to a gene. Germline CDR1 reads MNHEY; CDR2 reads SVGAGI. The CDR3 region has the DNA TGTGCCAGCAGAGGACGGGGACAGGGCACCTACGAGCAGTACTTC. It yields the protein CASRGRGQGTYEQYF.

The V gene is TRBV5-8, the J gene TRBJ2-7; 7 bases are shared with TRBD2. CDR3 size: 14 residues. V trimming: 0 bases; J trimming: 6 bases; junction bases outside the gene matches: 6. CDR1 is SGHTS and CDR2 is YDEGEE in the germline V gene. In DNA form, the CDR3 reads TGTGCCAGCAGCTTGGCGGGGGGACCCCGCGAGCAGTACTTC. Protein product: CASSLAGGPREQYF.

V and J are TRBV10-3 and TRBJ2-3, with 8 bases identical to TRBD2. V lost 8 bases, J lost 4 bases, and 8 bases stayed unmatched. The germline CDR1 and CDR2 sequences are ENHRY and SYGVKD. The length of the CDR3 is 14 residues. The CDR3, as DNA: TGTGCCATCTGGACGGGGGGGACGGCAGATACGCAGTATTTT. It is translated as CAIWTGGTADTQYF.